The rows below give T cell receptor beta chains drawn from one sample of a study of blood T cell repertoires in COVID-19. The repertoire was sequenced with immunoSEQ multiplex PCR; TCRdb's copy has only in-frame clones and lacks some. Of about 66,000 clones in the sample, roughly 84% were seen once. The sequencing sample was made of peripheral blood. The receptor set was obtained from a man aged 45 to 65 with active COVID-19. Both conserved end residues are part of each CDR3. D genes are given only for firm matches. Where a row states a size, it is once, few, many or the class of an expanded clone; other rows omit it.

clone size,D gene,V gene,J gene,CDR3 protein,CDR3 DNA
-,TRBD2,TRBV5-1,TRBJ2-1,CASSSPTSGGYNEQFF,TGCGCCAGCAGCTCCCCGACTAGCGGGGGCTACAATGAGCAGTTCTTC
-,TRBD1,TRBV7-2,TRBJ1-2,CASSFDRGKHYGYTF,TGTGCCAGCAGCTTCGACAGGGGGAAGCACTATGGCTACACCTTC
-,TRBD2,TRBV19,TRBJ2-1,CASAGGGAPYNEQFF,TGTGCCAGTGCCGGCGGGGGGGCCCCCTACAATGAGCAGTTCTTC
-,-,TRBV5-6,TRBJ1-6,CASRQGEGYNSPLHF,TGTGCCAGCAGACAGGGAGAGGGGTATAATTCACCCCTCCACTTT
few,-,TRBV19,TRBJ1-2,CASSIGPGRLTF,TGTGCCAGTAGTATAGGCCCAGGCCGTCTCACCTTC
-,TRBD1,TRBV6-5,TRBJ1-4,CASSKGASTNEKLFF,TGTGCCAGCAGCAAGGGGGCCTCAACTAATGAAAAACTGTTTTTT
-,-,TRBV29-1,TRBJ1-2,CSVETGDHYGYTF,TGCAGCGTAGAGACAGGCGATCACTATGGCTACACCTTC
-,-,TRBV6-1,TRBJ1-3,CAITEQEGIRNTIYF,TGTGCCATCACTGAACAGGAGGGGATAAGAAACACCATATATTTT
-,TRBD1,TRBV7-8,TRBJ2-5,CASSLADRGDRQETQYF,TGTGCCAGCAGCTTAGCGGACAGGGGAGATCGCCAAGAGACCCAGTACTTC
once,-,TRBV5-5,TRBJ2-3,CASSLRLPSGYF,TGTGCCAGCAGCTTGCGGCTACCATCGGGGTATTTT
-,TRBD1,TRBV20-1,TRBJ2-1,CSASYQGATNEQFF,TGCAGTGCTAGTTACCAGGGGGCTACCAATGAGCAGTTCTTC
-,-,TRBV14,TRBJ2-2,CASSQDELLTGELFF,TGTGCCAGCAGCCAAGATGAGCTCCTCACCGGGGAGCTGTTTTTT
-,-,TRBV11-2,TRBJ1-1,CASSFSWGLRRTEAFF,TGTGCCAGCAGCTTCTCCTGGGGACTACGGAGGACTGAAGCTTTCTTT
-,-,TRBV18,TRBJ1-2,CASSPPGGYGYTF,TGTGCCAGCTCACCACCAGGGGGTTACGGCTACACCTTC
-,-,TRBV27,TRBJ2-1,CASSDRGGGGNEQFF,TGTGCCAGCAGTGATAGGGGGGGAGGGGGAAATGAGCAGTTCTTC
-,-,TRBV15,TRBJ1-5,CATSNGPLQPQHF,TGTGCCACCAGCAATGGCCCTCTTCAGCCCCAGCATTTT
-,TRBD1,TRBV5-1,TRBJ2-5,CATTRGTAQETQYF,TGCGCCACCACCCGTGGGACAGCCCAAGAGACCCAGTACTTC
few,-,TRBV18,TRBJ1-4,CASSLEPGGNEKLFF,TGTGCCAGCTCCCTTGAACCCGGCGGTAATGAAAAACTGTTTTTT
-,TRBD1,TRBV3-1/TRBV3-2,TRBJ1-6,CASSQGQGYSPLHF,TGTGCCAGCAGCCAAGGACAGGGGTACTCACCCCTCCACTTT
-,TRBD1,TRBV2,TRBJ1-2,CASTRGDGYTF,TGTGCCAGCACCAGGGGGGATGGCTACACCTTC
once,TRBD1,TRBV3-1/TRBV3-2,TRBJ1-6,CATQGARNSPLHF,TGTGCCACACAGGGGGCGCGCAATTCACCCCTCCACTTT
-,TRBD1,TRBV5-4,TRBJ1-2,CASTTGALYDGYTF,TGTGCCAGCACCACAGGGGCTCTTTACGATGGCTACACCTTC
-,TRBD1,TRBV5-1,TRBJ2-3,CASSRGQGMPDTQYF,TGCGCCAGCAGCAGGGGACAGGGGATGCCAGATACGCAGTATTTT
-,-,TRBV2,TRBJ2-3,CASTSRGASTDTQYF,TGTGCCAGCACCTCCCGGGGGGCCAGCACAGATACGCAGTATTTT
-,-,TRBV5-4,TRBJ2-7,CASSSGGGTYEQYF,TGTGCCAGCAGCTCCGGCGGGGGCACCTACGAGCAGTACTTC
few,TRBD2,TRBV6-5,TRBJ2-7,CASSYSTGGAPYEQYF,TGTGCCAGCAGTTACTCGACCGGGGGGGCCCCCTACGAGCAGTACTTC
once,TRBD1,TRBV5-5,TRBJ1-1,CASRTQGAPEAFF,TGTGCCAGCAGGACGCAGGGGGCCCCTGAAGCTTTCTTT
-,TRBD1,TRBV19,TRBJ1-4,CASSIGTGPRNSNEKLFF,TGTGCCAGTAGTATAGGGACAGGGCCCCGGAATTCTAATGAAAAACTGTTTTTT
-,TRBD2,TRBV7-2,TRBJ2-3,CASSQGLAGKTDTQYF,TGTGCCAGCAGCCAGGGACTAGCGGGAAAAACAGATACGCAGTATTTT
-,-,TRBV19,TRBJ2-7,CASSPRGVGTSYEQYF,TGTGCCAGTAGTCCCCGGGGCGTAGGGACATCCTACGAGCAGTACTTC
-,TRBD2,TRBV18,TRBJ2-1,CASSPTRAGGYNEQFF,TGTGCCAGCTCACCTACCCGGGCGGGGGGGTACAATGAGCAGTTCTTC
-,TRBD1,TRBV7-9,TRBJ2-1,CASSERQGATNEQFF,TGTGCCAGCAGCGAGAGACAGGGGGCGACAAATGAGCAGTTCTTC
once,-,TRBV5-1,TRBJ2-7,CASHPGRASRPRHWASNYEQYF,TGCGCCAGCCATCCGGGCAGGGCAAGTAGACCTAGACACTGGGCCTCCAACTACGAGCAGTACTTC
few,TRBD2,TRBV9,TRBJ2-7,CASNEAGGGYEQYF,TGTGCCAGCAATGAAGCGGGGGGCGGATACGAGCAGTACTTC
-,-,TRBV27,TRBJ2-3,CASSLFGTDTQYF,TGTGCCAGCAGTTTATTCGGCACAGATACGCAGTATTTT
once,-,TRBV7-3,TRBJ2-1,CASSPDWGEQFF,TGTGCCAGCAGCCCGGACTGGGGTGAGCAGTTCTTC
-,TRBD1,TRBV5-1,TRBJ1-1,CASSFLTGQGEAFF,TGCGCCAGCAGCTTCCTGACGGGACAGGGAGAAGCTTTCTTT
-,-,TRBV7-8,TRBJ1-2,CASSLVGAGDYGYTF,TGTGCCAGCAGCTTAGTGGGGGCAGGAGACTATGGCTACACCTTC
-,-,TRBV20-1,TRBJ1-1,CSAQTGTEAFF,TGCAGTGCTCAGACTGGGACTGAAGCTTTCTTT
-,TRBD2,TRBV9,TRBJ2-3,CASSVGSSGSADTQYF,TGTGCCAGCAGCGTAGGTAGTAGCGGGAGCGCAGATACGCAGTATTTT
-,-,TRBV2,TRBJ1-6,CATRGSYNSPLHF,TGTGCCACCCGAGGCTCCTATAATTCACCCCTCCACTTT
-,TRBD1,TRBV6-5,TRBJ1-1,CASSHRQGIATEAFF,TGTGCCAGCAGTCACAGACAGGGGATCGCCACTGAAGCTTTCTTT
-,-,TRBV5-6,TRBJ2-5,CASSLAGSRLSETQYF,TGTGCCAGCAGCTTGGCCGGGAGTAGGCTGTCGGAGACCCAGTACTTC
-,TRBD2,TRBV24-1,TRBJ2-5,CATSDLGLAGETQYF,TGTGCCACCAGTGATTTGGGTCTAGCGGGAGAGACCCAGTACTTC
-,TRBD1,TRBV5-1,TRBJ2-1,CASSLTGGVGYNEQFF,TGCGCCAGCAGCTTGACAGGGGGAGTGGGCTACAATGAGCAGTTCTTC
-,-,TRBV3-1/TRBV3-2,TRBJ2-3,CASSRSTSRAYTDTQYF,TGTGCCAGCAGCCGCTCGACTAGTCGAGCTTACACAGATACGCAGTATTTT
-,-,TRBV10-2,TRBJ2-3,CASQLNTDTQYF,TGCGCCAGCCAACTTAATACAGATACGCAGTATTTT
-,TRBD1,TRBV7-8,TRBJ1-4,CASSLNQGANEKLFF,TGTGCCAGCAGCTTAAATCAGGGGGCTAATGAAAAACTGTTTTTT
-,-,TRBV19,TRBJ2-3,CASSPGGVLSTDTQYF,TGTGCCAGTAGCCCAGGAGGAGTCCTTAGCACAGATACGCAGTATTTT
-,TRBD1,TRBV3-1/TRBV3-2,TRBJ1-1,CASSQGTANTEAFF,TGTGCCAGCAGCCAGGGGACAGCTAACACTGAAGCTTTCTTT
once,TRBD1,TRBV6-5,TRBJ1-4,CASSPRDSRNEKLFF,TGTGCCAGCAGTCCCCGGGACAGCAGGAATGAAAAACTGTTTTTT
-,-,TRBV6-5,TRBJ1-1,CASSYYSRGNTEAFF,TGTGCCAGCAGTTACTATAGCAGGGGGAACACTGAAGCTTTCTTT
-,TRBD1,TRBV18,TRBJ2-3,CASSPPGGPDTQYF,TGTGCCAGCTCACCACCAGGGGGCCCAGATACGCAGTATTTT